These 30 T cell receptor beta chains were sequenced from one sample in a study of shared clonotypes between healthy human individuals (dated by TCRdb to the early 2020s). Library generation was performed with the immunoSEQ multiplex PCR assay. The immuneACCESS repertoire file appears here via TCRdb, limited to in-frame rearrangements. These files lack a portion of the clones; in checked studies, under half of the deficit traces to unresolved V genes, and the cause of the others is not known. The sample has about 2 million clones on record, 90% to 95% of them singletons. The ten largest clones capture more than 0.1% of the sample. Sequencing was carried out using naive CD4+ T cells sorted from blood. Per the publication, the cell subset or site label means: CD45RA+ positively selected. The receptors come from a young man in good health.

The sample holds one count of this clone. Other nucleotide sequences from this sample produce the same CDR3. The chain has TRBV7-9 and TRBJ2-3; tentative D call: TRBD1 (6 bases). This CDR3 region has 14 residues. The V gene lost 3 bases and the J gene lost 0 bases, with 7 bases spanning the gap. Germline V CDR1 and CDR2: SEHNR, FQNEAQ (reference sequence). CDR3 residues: CASSLTGSTDTQYF. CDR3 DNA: TGTGCCAGCAGCTTGACAGGTAGCACAGATACGCAGTATTTT. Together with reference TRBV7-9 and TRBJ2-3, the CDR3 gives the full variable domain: DTGVSQNPRHKITKRGQNVTFRCDPISEHNRLYWYRQTLGQGPEFLTYFQNEAQLEKSRLLSDRFSAERPKGSFSTLEIQRTEQGDSAMYLCASSLTGSTDTQYFGPGTRLTVL.

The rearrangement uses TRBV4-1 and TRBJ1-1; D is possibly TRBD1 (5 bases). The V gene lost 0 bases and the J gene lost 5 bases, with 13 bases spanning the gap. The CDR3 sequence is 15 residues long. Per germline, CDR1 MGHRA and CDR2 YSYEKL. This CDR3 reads CASSQDPARDTEAFF. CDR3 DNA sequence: TGCGCCAGCAGCCAAGACCCCGCCAGGGATACTGAAGCTTTCTTT.

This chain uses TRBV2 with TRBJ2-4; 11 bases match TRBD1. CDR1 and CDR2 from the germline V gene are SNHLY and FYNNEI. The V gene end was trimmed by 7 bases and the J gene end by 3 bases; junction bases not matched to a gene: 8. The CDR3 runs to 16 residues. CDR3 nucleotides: TGTGCCAGCACCCAGGAAGGGACAGGGGGCAAAAACATTCAGTACTTC. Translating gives CASTQEGTGGKNIQYF.

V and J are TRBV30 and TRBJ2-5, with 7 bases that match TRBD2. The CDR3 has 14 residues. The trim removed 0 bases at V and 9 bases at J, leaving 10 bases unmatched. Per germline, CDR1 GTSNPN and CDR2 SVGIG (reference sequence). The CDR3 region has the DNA TGTGCCTGGAGTGTACGGGGGGTGAAGTCGGCCCAGTACTTC. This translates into CAWSVRGVKSAQYF.

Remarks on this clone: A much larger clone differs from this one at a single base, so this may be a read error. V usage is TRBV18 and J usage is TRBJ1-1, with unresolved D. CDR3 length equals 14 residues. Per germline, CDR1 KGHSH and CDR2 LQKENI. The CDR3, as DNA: TGTGCCAGCTCACCAGCAGTGCGGAACACTGAAGCTCTCTTT. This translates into CASSPAVRNTEALF.

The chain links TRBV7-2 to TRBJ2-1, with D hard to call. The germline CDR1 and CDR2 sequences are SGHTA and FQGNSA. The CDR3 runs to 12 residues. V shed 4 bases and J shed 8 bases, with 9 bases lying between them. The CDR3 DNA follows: TGTGCCAGCAGCTCCCGTCAGTATGAGCAGTTCTTC. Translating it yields CASSSRQYEQFF.

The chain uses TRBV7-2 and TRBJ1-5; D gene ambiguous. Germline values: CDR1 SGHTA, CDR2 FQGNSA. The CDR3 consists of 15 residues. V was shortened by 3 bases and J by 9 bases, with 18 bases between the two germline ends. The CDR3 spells CASSFSPDGWWPQHF. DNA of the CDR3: TGTGCCAGCAGCTTTTCCCCGGATGGTTGGTGGCCCCAGCATTTT.

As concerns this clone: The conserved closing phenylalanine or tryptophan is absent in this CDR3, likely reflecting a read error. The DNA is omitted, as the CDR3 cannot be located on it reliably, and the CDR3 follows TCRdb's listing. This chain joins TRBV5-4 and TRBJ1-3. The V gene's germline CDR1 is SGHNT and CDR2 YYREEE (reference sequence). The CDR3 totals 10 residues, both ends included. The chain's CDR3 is CASSLGETRV.

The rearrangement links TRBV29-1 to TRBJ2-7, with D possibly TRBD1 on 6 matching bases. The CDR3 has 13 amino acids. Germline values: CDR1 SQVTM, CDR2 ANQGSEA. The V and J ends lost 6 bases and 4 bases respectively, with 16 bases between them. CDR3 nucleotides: TGCAGCGTCCAAAACCGGGACATATACGAGCAGTACTTC. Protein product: CSVQNRDIYEQYF.

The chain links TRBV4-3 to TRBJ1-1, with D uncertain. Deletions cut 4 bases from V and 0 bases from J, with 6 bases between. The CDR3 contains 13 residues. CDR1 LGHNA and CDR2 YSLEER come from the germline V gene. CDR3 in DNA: TGCGCCAGCAGCCGGGCCTTGAACACTGAAGCTTTCTTT. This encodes CASSRALNTEAFF.

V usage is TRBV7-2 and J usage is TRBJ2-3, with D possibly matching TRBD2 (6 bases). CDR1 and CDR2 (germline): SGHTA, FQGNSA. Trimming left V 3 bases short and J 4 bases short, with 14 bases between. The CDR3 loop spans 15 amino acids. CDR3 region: CASSFPRGGPDTQYF. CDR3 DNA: TGTGCCAGCAGCTTTCCGCGGGGCGGGCCAGATACGCAGTATTTT.

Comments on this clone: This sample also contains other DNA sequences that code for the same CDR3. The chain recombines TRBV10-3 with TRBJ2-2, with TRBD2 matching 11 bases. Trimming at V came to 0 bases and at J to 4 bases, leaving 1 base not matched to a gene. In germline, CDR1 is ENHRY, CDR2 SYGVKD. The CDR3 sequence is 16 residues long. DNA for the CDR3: TGTGCCATCAGTGAGTCCGGACTAGCGGGCACCGGGGAGCTGTTTTTT. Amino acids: CAISESGLAGTGELFF.

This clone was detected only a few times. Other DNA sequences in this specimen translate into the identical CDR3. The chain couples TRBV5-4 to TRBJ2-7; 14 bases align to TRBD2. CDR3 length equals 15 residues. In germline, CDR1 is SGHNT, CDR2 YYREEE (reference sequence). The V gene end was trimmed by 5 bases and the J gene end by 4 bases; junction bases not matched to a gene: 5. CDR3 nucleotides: TGTGCCAGCAGTCCGGGACTAGCGGGAGTATACGAGCAGTACTTC. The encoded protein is CASSPGLAGVYEQYF.

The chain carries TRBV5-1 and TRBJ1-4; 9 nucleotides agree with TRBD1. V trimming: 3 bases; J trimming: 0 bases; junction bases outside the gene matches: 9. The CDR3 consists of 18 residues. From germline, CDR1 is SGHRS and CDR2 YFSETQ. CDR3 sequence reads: CASSWGQGSLTTNEKLFF. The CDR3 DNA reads TGCGCCAGCAGCTGGGGACAGGGATCCTTGACAACTAATGAAAAACTGTTTTTT.

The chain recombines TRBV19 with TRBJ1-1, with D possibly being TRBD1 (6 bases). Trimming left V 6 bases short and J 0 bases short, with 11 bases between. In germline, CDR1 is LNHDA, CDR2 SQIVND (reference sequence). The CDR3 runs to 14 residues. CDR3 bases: TGTGCCAGTAGGTCGGGACAACTGAACACTGAAGCTTTCTTT. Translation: CASRSGQLNTEAFF.

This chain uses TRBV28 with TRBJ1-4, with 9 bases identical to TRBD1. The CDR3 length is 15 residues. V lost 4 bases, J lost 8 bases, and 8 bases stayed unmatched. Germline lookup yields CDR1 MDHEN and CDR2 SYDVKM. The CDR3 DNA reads TGTGCCAGCAGTTCAAGGACAGGGGTTGGAGAAAAACTGTTTTTT. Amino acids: CASSSRTGVGEKLFF.

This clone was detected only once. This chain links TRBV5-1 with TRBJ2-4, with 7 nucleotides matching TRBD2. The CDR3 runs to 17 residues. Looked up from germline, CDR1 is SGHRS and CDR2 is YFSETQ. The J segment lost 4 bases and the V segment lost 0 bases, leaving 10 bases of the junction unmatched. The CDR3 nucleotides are TGCGCCAGCAGCTTGGTCCCCAGCGGGATACAGAAAAACATTCAGTACTTC. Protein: CASSLVPSGIQKNIQYF.

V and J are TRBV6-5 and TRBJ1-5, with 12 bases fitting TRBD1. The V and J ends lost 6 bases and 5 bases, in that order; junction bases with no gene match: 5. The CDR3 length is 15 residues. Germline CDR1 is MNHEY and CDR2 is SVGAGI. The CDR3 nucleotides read TGTGCCAGCAGCCCGGGACAGGGGGCCGATCAGCCCCAGCATTTT. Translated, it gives CASSPGQGADQPQHF.

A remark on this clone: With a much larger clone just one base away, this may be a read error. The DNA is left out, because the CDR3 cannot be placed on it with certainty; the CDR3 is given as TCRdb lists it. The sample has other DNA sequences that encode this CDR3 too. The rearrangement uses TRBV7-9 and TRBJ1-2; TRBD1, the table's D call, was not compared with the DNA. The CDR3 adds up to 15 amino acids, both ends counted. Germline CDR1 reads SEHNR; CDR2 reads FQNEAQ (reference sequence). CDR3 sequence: CASSFGQGADYGYTF.

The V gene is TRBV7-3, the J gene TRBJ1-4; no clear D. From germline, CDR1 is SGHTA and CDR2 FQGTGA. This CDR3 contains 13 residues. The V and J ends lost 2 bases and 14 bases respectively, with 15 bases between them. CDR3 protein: CASSLGSPALLFF. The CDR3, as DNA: TGTGCCAGCAGCTTAGGGTCTCCGGCCCTCCTGTTTTTT.

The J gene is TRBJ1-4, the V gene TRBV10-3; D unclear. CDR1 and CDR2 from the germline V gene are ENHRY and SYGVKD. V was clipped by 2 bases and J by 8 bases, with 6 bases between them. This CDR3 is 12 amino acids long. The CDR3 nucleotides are TGTGCCATCAGTGAGGCGGGAGAAAAACTGTTTTTT. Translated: CAISEAGEKLFF.

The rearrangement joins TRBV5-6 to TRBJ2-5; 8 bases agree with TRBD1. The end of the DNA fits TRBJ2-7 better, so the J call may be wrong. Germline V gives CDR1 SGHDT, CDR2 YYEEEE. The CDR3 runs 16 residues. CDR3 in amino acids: CASSLEGQAPLYEQYF. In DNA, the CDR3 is TGTGCCAGCAGCTTAGAGGGACAGGCCCCTCTCTACGAGCAGTACTTC.

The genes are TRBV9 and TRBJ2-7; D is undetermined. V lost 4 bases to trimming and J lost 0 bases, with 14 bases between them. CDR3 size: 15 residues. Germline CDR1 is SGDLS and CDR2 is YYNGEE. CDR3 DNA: TGTGCCAGCAGCCCCCACCGGTTACCCTCCTACGAGCAGTACTTC. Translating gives CASSPHRLPSYEQYF.

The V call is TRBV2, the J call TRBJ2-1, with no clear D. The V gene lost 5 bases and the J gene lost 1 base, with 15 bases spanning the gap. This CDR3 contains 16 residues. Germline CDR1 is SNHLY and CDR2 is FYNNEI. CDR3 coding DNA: TGTGCCAGCAGTCACCCTTCCTACGGTTCCTACAATGAGCAGTTCTTC. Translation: CASSHPSYGSYNEQFF.

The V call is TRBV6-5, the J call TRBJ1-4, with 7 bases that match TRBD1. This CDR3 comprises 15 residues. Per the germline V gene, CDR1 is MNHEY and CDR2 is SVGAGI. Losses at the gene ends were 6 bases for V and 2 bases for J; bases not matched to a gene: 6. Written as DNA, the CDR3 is TGTGCCAGCAGCAGAACGACAGGGACTAATGAAAAACTGTTTTTT. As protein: CASSRTTGTNEKLFF.

CDR3 in DNA: TGTGCCAGCAGCTTGTCAGGACACGTCACCGGGGAGCTGTTTTTT. Its translation is CASSLSGHVTGELFF. This chain connects TRBV5-6 to TRBJ2-2, with D possibly matching TRBD1 (5 bases). CDR3 size: 15 residues. Trimming took 1 base from V and 4 from J, leaving 11 bases between them. CDR1 is SGHDT, CDR2 YYEEEE, per germline.

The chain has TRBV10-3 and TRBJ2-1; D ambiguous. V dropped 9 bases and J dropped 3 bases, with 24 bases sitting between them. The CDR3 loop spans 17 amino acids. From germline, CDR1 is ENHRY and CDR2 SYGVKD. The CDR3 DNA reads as TGTGCCATTCAAGGGTCCTTAGGGCAGGTATTCTACAATGAGCAGTTCTTC. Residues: CAIQGSLGQVFYNEQFF.

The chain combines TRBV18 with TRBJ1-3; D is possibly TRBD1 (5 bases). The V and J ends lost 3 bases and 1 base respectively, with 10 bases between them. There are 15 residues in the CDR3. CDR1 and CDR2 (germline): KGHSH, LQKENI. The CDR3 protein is CASSPVDSSGNTIYF. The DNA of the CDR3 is TGTGCCAGCTCACCGGTAGACAGTTCTGGAAACACCATATATTTT.

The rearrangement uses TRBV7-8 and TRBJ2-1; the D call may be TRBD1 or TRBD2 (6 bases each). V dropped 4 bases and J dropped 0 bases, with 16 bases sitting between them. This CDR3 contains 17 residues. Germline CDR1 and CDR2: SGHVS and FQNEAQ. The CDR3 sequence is CASSSGAAGFSYNEQFF. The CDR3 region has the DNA TGTGCCAGCAGCTCAGGGGCAGCGGGCTTCTCCTACAATGAGCAGTTCTTC. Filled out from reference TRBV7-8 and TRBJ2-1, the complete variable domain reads GAGVSQSPRYKVAKRGQDVALRCDPISGHVSLFWYQQALGQGPEFLTYFQNEAQLDKSGLPSDRFFAERPEGSVSTLKIQRTQQEDSAVYLCASSSGAAGFSYNEQFFGPGTRLTVL.

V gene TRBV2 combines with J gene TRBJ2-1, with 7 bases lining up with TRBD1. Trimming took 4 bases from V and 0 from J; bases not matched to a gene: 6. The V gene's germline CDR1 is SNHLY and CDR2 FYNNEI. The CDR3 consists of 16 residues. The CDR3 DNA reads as TGTGCCAGCAGTGGGGACAGCCCGAGCTCCTACAATGAGCAGTTCTTC. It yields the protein CASSGDSPSSYNEQFF.